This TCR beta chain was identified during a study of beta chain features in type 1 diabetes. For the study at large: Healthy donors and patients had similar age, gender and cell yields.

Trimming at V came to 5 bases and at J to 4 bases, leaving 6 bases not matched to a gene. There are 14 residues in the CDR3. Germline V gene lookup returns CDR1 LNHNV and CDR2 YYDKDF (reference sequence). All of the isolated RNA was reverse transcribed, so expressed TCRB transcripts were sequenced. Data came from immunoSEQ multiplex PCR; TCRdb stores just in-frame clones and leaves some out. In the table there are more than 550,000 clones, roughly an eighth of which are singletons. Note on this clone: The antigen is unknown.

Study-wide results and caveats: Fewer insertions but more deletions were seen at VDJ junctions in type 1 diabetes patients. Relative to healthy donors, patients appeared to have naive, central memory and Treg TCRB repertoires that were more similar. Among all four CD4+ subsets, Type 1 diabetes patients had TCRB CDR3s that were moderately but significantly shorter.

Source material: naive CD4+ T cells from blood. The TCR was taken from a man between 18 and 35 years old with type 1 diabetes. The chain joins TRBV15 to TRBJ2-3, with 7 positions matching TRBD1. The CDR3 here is CATSWTGFPDTQYF. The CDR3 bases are TGTGCCACCAGCTGGACAGGTTTTCCAGATACGCAGTATTTT.